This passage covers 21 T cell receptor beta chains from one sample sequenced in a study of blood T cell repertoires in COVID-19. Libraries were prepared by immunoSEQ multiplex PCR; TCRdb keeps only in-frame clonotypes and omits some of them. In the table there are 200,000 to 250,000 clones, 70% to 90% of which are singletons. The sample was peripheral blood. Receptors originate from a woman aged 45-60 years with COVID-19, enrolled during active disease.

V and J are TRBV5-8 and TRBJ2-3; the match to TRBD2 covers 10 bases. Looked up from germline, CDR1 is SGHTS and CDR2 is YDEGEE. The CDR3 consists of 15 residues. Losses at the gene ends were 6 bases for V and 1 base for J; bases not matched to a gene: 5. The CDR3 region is CASIFLAGGTDTQYF. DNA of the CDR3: TGTGCCAGCATATTCCTAGCGGGGGGCACAGATACGCAGTATTTT.

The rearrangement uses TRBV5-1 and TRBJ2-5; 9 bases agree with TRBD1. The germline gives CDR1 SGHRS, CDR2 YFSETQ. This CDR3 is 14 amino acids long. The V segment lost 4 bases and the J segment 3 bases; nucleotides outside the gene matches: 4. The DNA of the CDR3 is TGCGCCAGCAGCAGACAGGGGGAAGAAGAGACCCAGTACTTC. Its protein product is CASSRQGEEETQYF.

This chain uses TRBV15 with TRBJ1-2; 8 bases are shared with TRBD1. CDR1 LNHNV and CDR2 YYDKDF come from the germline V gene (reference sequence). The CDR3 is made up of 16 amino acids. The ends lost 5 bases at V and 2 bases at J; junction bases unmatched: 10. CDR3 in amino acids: CATSPQLGQVNYGYTF. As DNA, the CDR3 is TGTGCCACCAGCCCTCAGTTGGGACAGGTCAACTATGGCTACACCTTC.

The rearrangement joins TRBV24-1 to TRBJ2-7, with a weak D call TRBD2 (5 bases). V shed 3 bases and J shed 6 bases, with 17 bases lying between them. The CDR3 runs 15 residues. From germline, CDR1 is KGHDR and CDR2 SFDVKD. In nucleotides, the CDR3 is TGTGCCACCAGTGATAAGGAGGTTCTCGAGGGCGAGCAGTACTTC. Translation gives CATSDKEVLEGEQYF.

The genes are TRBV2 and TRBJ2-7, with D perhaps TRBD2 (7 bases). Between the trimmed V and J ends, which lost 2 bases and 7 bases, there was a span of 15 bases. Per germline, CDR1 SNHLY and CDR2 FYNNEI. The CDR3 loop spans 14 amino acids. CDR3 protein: CASSERGGIGEQYV. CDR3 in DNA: TGTGCCAGCAGTGAAAGGGGGGGAATTGGGGAGCAGTACGTC.

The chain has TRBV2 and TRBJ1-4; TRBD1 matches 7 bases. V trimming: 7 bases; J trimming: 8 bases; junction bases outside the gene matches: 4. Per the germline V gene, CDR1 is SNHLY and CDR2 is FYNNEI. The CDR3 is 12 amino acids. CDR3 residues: CASKRGREKLFF. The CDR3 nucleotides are TGTGCCAGCAAGAGGGGGCGCGAAAAACTGTTTTTT.

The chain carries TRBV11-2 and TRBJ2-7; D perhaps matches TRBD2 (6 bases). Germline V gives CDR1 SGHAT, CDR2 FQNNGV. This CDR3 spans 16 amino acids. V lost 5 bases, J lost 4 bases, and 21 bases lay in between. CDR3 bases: TGTGCCAGCAGCCCCCGGACGCCGGGACTTTCATACGAGCAGTACTTC. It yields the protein CASSPRTPGLSYEQYF.

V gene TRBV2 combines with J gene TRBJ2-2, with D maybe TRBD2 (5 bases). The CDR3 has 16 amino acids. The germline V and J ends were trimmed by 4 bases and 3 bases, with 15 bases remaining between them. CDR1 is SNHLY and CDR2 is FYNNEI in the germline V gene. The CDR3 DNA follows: TGTGCCAGCAGTGGAGGGAGACTATCTCACACCGGGGAGCTGTTTTTT. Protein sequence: CASSGGRLSHTGELFF. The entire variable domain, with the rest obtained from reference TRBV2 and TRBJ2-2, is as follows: EPEVTQTPSHQVTQMGQEVILRCVPISNHLYFYWYRQILGQKVEFLVSFYNNEISEKSEIFDDQFSVERPDGSNFTLKIRSTKLEDSAMYFCASSGGRLSHTGELFFGEGSRLTVL.

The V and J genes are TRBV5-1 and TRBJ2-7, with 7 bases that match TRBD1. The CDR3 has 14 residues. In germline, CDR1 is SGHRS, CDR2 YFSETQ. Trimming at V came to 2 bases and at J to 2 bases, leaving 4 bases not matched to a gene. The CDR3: CASSFRDRPYEQYF. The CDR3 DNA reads TGCGCCAGCAGCTTCCGGGACAGACCCTACGAGCAGTACTTC.

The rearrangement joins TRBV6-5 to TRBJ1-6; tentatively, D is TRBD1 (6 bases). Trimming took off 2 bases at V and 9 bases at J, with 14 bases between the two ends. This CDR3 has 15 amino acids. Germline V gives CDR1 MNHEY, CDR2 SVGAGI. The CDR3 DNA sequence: TGTGCCAGCAGTTACCTGGACAGTGGGAGTTCACCCCTCCACTTT. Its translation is CASSYLDSGSSPLHF.

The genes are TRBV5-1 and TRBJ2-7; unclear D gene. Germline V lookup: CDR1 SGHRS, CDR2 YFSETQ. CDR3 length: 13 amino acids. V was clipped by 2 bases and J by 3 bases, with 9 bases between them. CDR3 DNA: TGCGCCAGCAGCTTTACAGCCAACTACGAGCAGTACTTC. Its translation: CASSFTANYEQYF.

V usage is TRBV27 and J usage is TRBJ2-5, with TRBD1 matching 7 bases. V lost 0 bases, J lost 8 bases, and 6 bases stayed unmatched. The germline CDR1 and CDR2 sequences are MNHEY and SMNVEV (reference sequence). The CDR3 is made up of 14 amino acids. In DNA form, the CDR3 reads TGTGCCAGCAGTTTATCAAGACAGGGAACCACCCAGTACTTC. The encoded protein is CASSLSRQGTTQYF.

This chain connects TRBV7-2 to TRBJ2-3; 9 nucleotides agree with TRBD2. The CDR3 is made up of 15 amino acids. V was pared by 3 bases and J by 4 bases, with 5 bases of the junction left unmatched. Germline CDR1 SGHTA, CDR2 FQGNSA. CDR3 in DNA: TGTGCCAGCAGCTTCATAGCGGGGGTCCCAGATACGCAGTATTTT. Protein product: CASSFIAGVPDTQYF.

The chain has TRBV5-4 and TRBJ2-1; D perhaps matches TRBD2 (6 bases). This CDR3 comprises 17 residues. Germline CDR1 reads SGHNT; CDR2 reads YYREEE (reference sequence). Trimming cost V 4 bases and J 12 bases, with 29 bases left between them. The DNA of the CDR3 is TGTGCCAGCAGCCGACAACGCGGGACCCCTTTGTCTAAATGGCAGTTCTTC. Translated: CASSRQRGTPLSKWQFF. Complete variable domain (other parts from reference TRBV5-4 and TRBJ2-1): ETGVTQSPTHLIKTRGQQVTLRCSSQSGHNTVSWYQQALGQGPQFIFQYYREEENGRGNFPPRFSGLQFPNYSSELNVNALELDDSALYLCASSRQRGTPLSKWQFFGPGTRLTVL.

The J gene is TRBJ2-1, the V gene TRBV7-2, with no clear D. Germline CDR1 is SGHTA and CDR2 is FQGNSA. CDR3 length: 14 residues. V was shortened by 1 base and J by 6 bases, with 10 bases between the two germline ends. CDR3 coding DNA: TGTGCCAGCAGCTTAGTACTTCCCTTCAATGAGCAGTTCTTC. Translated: CASSLVLPFNEQFF.

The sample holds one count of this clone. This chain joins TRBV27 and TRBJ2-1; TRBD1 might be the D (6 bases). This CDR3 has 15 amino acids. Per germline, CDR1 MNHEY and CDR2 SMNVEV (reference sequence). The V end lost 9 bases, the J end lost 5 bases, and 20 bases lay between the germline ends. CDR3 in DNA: TGTGCCAGTCAACCGCGTGGACAGCATGACAATGAGCAGTTCTTC. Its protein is CASQPRGQHDNEQFF.

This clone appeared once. The CDR3 is CASSYGTGLSYEQYF. In nucleotides, the CDR3 is TGTGCCAGCAGTTACGGGACAGGTCTCTCCTACGAGCAGTACTTC. The rearrangement joins TRBV6-2 or TRBV6-3 to TRBJ2-7; 8 bases map to TRBD1. With V trimmed by 2 bases and J by 0 bases, 3 bases remained unmatched. Germline loops: CDR1 MNHEY, CDR2 SVGEGT. The CDR3 is 15 amino acids.

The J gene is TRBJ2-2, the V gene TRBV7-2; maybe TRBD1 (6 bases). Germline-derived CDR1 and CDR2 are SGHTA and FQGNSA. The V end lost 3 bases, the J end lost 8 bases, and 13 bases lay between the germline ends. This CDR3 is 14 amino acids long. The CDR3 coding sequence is TGTGCCAGCAGCTTGTCACAGGGTATTGGGGAGCTGTTTTTT. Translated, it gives CASSLSQGIGELFF.

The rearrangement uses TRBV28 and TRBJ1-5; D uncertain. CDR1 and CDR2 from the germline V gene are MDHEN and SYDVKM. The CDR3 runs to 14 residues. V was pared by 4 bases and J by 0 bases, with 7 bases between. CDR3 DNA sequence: TGTGCCAGCAGTTCGGGTTATAGCAATCAGCCCCAGCATTTT. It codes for CASSSGYSNQPQHF. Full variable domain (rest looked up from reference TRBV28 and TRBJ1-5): DVKVTQSSRYLVKRTGEKVFLECVQDMDHENMFWYRQDPGLGLRLIYFSYDVKMKEKGDIPEGYSVSREKKERFSLILESASTNQTSMYLCASSSGYSNQPQHFGDGTRLSIL.

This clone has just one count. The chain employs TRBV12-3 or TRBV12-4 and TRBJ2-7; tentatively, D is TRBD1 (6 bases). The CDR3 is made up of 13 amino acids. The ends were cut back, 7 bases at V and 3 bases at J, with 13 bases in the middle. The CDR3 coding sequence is TGTGCCAGCACTCAGGACAGCCTCTACGAGCAGTACTTC. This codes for CASTQDSLYEQYF.

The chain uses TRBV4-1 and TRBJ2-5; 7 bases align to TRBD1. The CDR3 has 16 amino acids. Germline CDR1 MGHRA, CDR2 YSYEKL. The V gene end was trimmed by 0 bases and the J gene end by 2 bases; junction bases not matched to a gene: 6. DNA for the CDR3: TGCGCCAGCAGCCAAGACTTCGGGACAGCACAAGAGACCCAGTACTTC. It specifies CASSQDFGTAQETQYF.